This T cell receptor beta chain was captured in a study of beta chain features in type 1 diabetes. Investigators reverse transcribed all isolated RNA, so they sequenced expressed TCRB transcripts. Assay: immunoSEQ multiplex PCR; the TCRdb copy retains only in-frame clones and omits some. The top ten clones hold under 4.5% of a sample with under 250,000 clones, 25% to 30% of them seen once. As for this clone: Its antigen is unidentified.

General observations from the study: cDNA-based sequencing might over-represent cells highly expressing TCR. Among patients, naive, central memory and Treg TCRB repertoires appeared more similar than among healthy donors.

Each donor gave one heparinised blood draw averaging around 120 mL. The receptor was derived from a man aged 25 to 45 in good health. Sequencing was done on a sample of central memory CD4+ T cells from blood.

CDR3 amino acids: CASSRPVPEGQYF. Written as DNA, the CDR3 is TGTGCCAGCAGCCGACCGGTCCCGGAAGGGCAGTACTTC. The chain uses TRBV4-2 and TRBJ2-7, with D hard to call. CDR1 is LGHNA and CDR2 is YNFKEQ in the germline V gene. Trimming removed 4 bases from V and 9 bases from J, with 16 bases in between. The CDR3 is 13 residues long.